This is a list of T cell receptor beta chains from one sample in a study of cytomegalovirus exposure and HLA in healthy donors. Here immunoSEQ multiplex PCR was the method, and the copy in TCRdb shows in-frame clones only, minus some. The profile shows hundreds of thousands of clones, approximately 90% of them singletons. The specimen sequenced was PBMCs. The origin of the receptors is a woman younger than 30 in good health and CMV-seronegative. CDR3s include the opening cysteine and the closing phenylalanine or tryptophan. The order of the fields is J gene, clone size, D gene, V gene, CDR3 DNA, CDR3 protein. D genes are given only for firm matches. Clone size is not always given. Where it is, it says once, few, many or a class for expanded clones.

J: TRBJ2-7; size: .; D: .; V: TRBV5-1; DNA: TGCGCCAGCAGCTTGTTTGGACAGTACTACGAGCAGTACTTC; CDR3: CASSLFGQYYEQYF
J: TRBJ2-2; size: .; D: TRBD2; V: TRBV18; DNA: TGTGCCAGCTTCACCTGGTTTGGACTAGCGGGAGACACCGGGGAGCTGTTTTTT; CDR3: CASFTWFGLAGDTGELFF
J: TRBJ1-6; size: .; D: TRBD1; V: TRBV4-2; DNA: TGTGCCAGCAGCCAAGAATCGGGACAGGGAAATTCACCCCTCCACTTT; CDR3: CASSQESGQGNSPLHF
J: TRBJ2-3; size: .; D: .; V: TRBV5-1; DNA: TGCGCCAGCCGAAGCGGGCTTAGCACAGATACGCAGTATTTT; CDR3: CASRSGLSTDTQYF
J: TRBJ2-1; size: .; D: TRBD2; V: TRBV7-2; DNA: TGTGCCAGCAGCCCCCACGGGACTAGCTCCTCCTACAATGAGCAGTTCTTC; CDR3: CASSPHGTSSSYNEQFF
J: TRBJ2-1; size: once; D: TRBD2; V: TRBV7-2; DNA: TGTGCCAGCAGCTACACTAGCGGGGGGGCTGGTGAGCAGTTCTTC; CDR3: CASSYTSGGAGEQFF
J: TRBJ2-1; size: .; D: .; V: TRBV7-9; DNA: TGTGCCAGCAGCTTAGGTCTCGGGGATGAGCAGTTCTTC; CDR3: CASSLGLGDEQFF
J: TRBJ1-1; size: .; D: .; V: TRBV9; DNA: TGTGCCAGCAGCCCCTCCGGCGGCACTGAAGCTTTCTTT; CDR3: CASSPSGGTEAFF
J: TRBJ1-2; size: .; D: .; V: TRBV18; DNA: TGTGCCAGCTCACCAGGGGGCCACTATGGCTACACCTTC; CDR3: CASSPGGHYGYTF
J: TRBJ2-5; size: .; D: .; V: TRBV11-3; DNA: TGTGCCAGCAGCTTAGAATCGGGTGGGACCCAGTACTTC; CDR3: CASSLESGGTQYF
J: TRBJ1-1; size: .; D: .; V: TRBV27; DNA: TGTGCCAGCAGTCCTTTAGCGGGCACTGAAGCTTTCTTT; CDR3: CASSPLAGTEAFF
J: TRBJ1-1; size: .; D: TRBD1; V: TRBV9; DNA: TGTGCCAGCAGCGAGATCGGACAGGGCACTAAGAACACTGAGGCTTTCTTT; CDR3: CASSEIGQGTKNTEAFF
J: TRBJ1-2; size: few; D: TRBD1; V: TRBV7-9; DNA: TGTGCCAGCAGCCACCTACCGGGACAGGGGAATGACTATGGCTACACCTTC; CDR3: CASSHLPGQGNDYGYTF
J: TRBJ2-7; size: .; D: TRBD1; V: TRBV19; DNA: TGTGCCAGTAGTACGACAGGGGGCCGGCTTGAGCAGTACTTC; CDR3: CASSTTGGRLEQYF
J: TRBJ2-4; size: .; D: .; V: TRBV5-1; DNA: TGCGCCAGCAGCCCTAGGGGCCCGGAAAACATTCAGTACTTC; CDR3: CASSPRGPENIQYF
J: TRBJ2-5; size: once; D: .; V: TRBV6-5; DNA: TGTGCCAGCAGTTACTCTGTCGCGGCCGACGACCAGTACTTC; CDR3: CASSYSVAADDQYF
J: TRBJ2-5; size: .; D: .; V: TRBV7-3; DNA: TGTGCCAGCAGCTCTACTGTGCCCGAGACCCAGTACTTC; CDR3: CASSSTVPETQYF
J: TRBJ2-4; size: .; D: .; V: TRBV25-1; DNA: TGTGCCAGCAGTGAATTAGGAGGAATTCAGTACTTC; CDR3: CASSELGGIQYF
J: TRBJ2-5; size: .; D: TRBD1; V: TRBV2; DNA: TGTGCCAGCAGTGGGATGGGACAGGGCTCCTTCGAGGAGCAGTACTTC; CDR3: CASSGMGQGSFEEQYF
J: TRBJ2-1; size: .; D: TRBD1; V: TRBV29-1; DNA: TGCAGCGTGGCACCCGGGGACAGGTCGTTCAATGAGCAGTTCTTC; CDR3: CSVAPGDRSFNEQFF
J: TRBJ2-2; size: .; D: .; V: TRBV19; DNA: TGTGCCAGTACCCCCCGGGGGGCGGACACCGGGGAGCTGTTTTTT; CDR3: CASTPRGADTGELFF
J: TRBJ2-2; size: .; D: .; V: TRBV30; DNA: TGTGCCTGGAGTGAAAGACAGGCGTTCACCGGGGAGCTGTTTTTT; CDR3: CAWSERQAFTGELFF
J: TRBJ1-2; size: .; D: .; V: TRBV18; DNA: TGTGCCAGCTCACTAATGCAGGTTCTCCGTGCCCCTCAGGGCTATGGCTACACCTTC; CDR3: CASSLMQVLRAPQGYGYTF
J: TRBJ2-1; size: .; D: TRBD2; V: TRBV5-1; DNA: TGCGCCAGCAGCTTAACTAGCGGGGGGGCTTATGAGCAGTTCTTC; CDR3: CASSLTSGGAYEQFF
J: TRBJ1-2; size: once; D: .; V: TRBV2; DNA: TGTGCCAGCAGTGTACACGGGGGTGGCTACACCTTC; CDR3: CASSVHGGGYTF
J: TRBJ2-5; size: .; D: .; V: TRBV10-1; DNA: TGCGCCAGCAGTGAGGAGTACCAAGAGACCCAGTACTTC; CDR3: CASSEEYQETQYF
J: TRBJ2-7; size: .; D: TRBD2; V: TRBV6-1; DNA: TGTGCCAGCAGTGGGACTAGCGGGGTTGGCTCCTACGAGCAGTACTTC; CDR3: CASSGTSGVGSYEQYF
J: TRBJ2-1; size: many; D: TRBD1; V: TRBV4-2; DNA: TGTGCCAGCAGCCAAGATTCCGGGACAGGGGGCGATGAGCAGTTCTTC; CDR3: CASSQDSGTGGDEQFF
J: TRBJ2-5; size: .; D: TRBD2; V: TRBV5-4; DNA: TGTGCCAGCAGCTCTGGGACTAGCATACAGGTGACCCAGTACTTC; CDR3: CASSSGTSIQVTQYF
J: TRBJ2-2; size: .; D: .; V: TRBV7-3; DNA: TGTGCCAGCAGCTTAACGCGGGTCACCGGGGAGCTGTTTTTT; CDR3: CASSLTRVTGELFF
J: TRBJ1-2; size: .; D: .; V: TRBV5-1; DNA: TGCGCCAGCAGCTTGGGTGCCGCCACAGGCTATGGCTACACCTTC; CDR3: CASSLGAATGYGYTF
J: TRBJ2-3; size: .; D: TRBD1; V: TRBV5-1; DNA: TGCGCCAGCAGCTTGAAAGGGGGCAGCACAGATACGCAGTATTTT; CDR3: CASSLKGGSTDTQYF
J: TRBJ2-1; size: .; D: .; V: TRBV5-1; DNA: TGCGCCAGCAGCTTGGCCACAGCCCCAGGGAATGAGCAGTTCTTC; CDR3: CASSLATAPGNEQFF
J: TRBJ1-4; size: .; D: .; V: TRBV2; DNA: TGTGCCAGCAGTGACGACAGGCCTGCAACTAATGAAAAACTGTTTTTT; CDR3: CASSDDRPATNEKLFF
J: TRBJ1-2; size: .; D: .; V: TRBV7-3; DNA: TGTGCCAGCAGCTTAGGGCTCAACTATGGCTACACCTTC; CDR3: CASSLGLNYGYTF
J: TRBJ2-7; size: .; D: TRBD1; V: TRBV19; DNA: TGTGCCAGTAGTATTGGGGACAGTCTCGTCTCCTACGAGCAGTACTTC; CDR3: CASSIGDSLVSYEQYF
J: TRBJ2-7; size: .; D: .; V: TRBV4-1; DNA: TGCGCCAGCAGCCAAGATAGGAGCTACGAGCAGTACTTC; CDR3: CASSQDRSYEQYF
J: TRBJ1-3; size: .; D: .; V: TRBV9; DNA: TGTGCCAGCAGCGATACAGGTGGAAACACCATATATTTT; CDR3: CASSDTGGNTIYF
J: TRBJ2-1; size: .; D: .; V: TRBV12-5; DNA: TGTGCTAGTGGTTTGGTACGGTACAGGGCTGACAATGAGCAGTTCTTC; CDR3: CASGLVRYRADNEQFF
J: TRBJ1-1; size: .; D: .; V: TRBV5-1; DNA: TGCGCCAGCAGCTTGGGATACGGTGAAGCTTTCTTT; CDR3: CASSLGYGEAFF
J: TRBJ1-1; size: .; D: .; V: TRBV5-1; DNA: TGCGCCAGCAGCCAGAACACTGAAGCTTTCTTT; CDR3: CASSQNTEAFF